These T cell receptor beta chains were read from a single sample in a study of T cell responses to AZD1222 COVID-19 vaccine. The table came from immunoSEQ multiplex PCR; TCRdb's copy has only in-frame clones and leaves some out. The table shows 90,000 to 140,000 clones, with 88% occurring only once. Sequencing used peripheral blood, obtained on day 0 of AZD1222 vaccination. These TCRs come from an adult in good health. The CDR3 runs from the conserved cysteine through the conserved F or W. A D gene is named only where the DNA matches it firmly. Clone size is shown for a subset of rows, as once, few, many or a class of expanded clone.

14,NA,NA,TRBV4-3,TRBJ2-7,CASSQDRAPYEQYF,TGCGCCAGCAGCCAAGATAGGGCGCCGTACGAGCAGTACTTC
18,NA,few,TRBV3-1/TRBV3-2,TRBJ1-5,CASSQDHPSGVANQPQHF,TGTGCCAGCAGCCAAGATCACCCAAGTGGGGTAGCAAATCAGCCCCAGCATTTT
12,NA,NA,TRBV10-3,TRBJ2-7,CAIGSGDYEQYF,TGTGCCATCGGGTCAGGCGACTACGAGCAGTACTTC
12,NA,NA,TRBV5-6,TRBJ1-2,CASSLSGTGYTF,TGTGCCAGCAGCTTATCAGGGACGGGCTACACCTTC
15,NA,few,TRBV27,TRBJ1-2,CASSLRLGGIYGYTF,TGTGCCAGCAGTTTAAGATTGGGGGGGATCTATGGCTACACCTTC
14,NA,NA,TRBV7-9,TRBJ1-1,CASLPVSGVSEAFF,TGTGCCAGCCTTCCCGTATCGGGGGTATCTGAAGCTTTCTTT
15,NA,NA,TRBV28,TRBJ2-3,CASTPGVTSTDTQYF,TGTGCCAGCACTCCGGGGGTGACTAGCACAGATACGCAGTATTTT
16,TRBD2,NA,TRBV5-1,TRBJ2-1,CASSWRVAGDRDEQFF,TGCGCCAGCAGCTGGAGGGTAGCGGGAGATAGGGATGAGCAGTTCTTC
15,NA,NA,TRBV9,TRBJ2-7,CASSLYPQASYEQYF,TGTGCCAGCAGCCTCTACCCCCAGGCCTCCTACGAGCAGTACTTC
17,NA,NA,TRBV6-2/TRBV6-3,TRBJ2-1,CASSSHWTALGGHEQFF,TGTGCCAGCAGTTCCCACTGGACAGCTCTCGGGGGTCATGAGCAGTTCTTC
13,NA,once,TRBV2,TRBJ1-2,CASSPGLTYGYTF,TGTGCCAGCAGTCCGGGACTAACCTATGGCTACACCTTC
16,NA,NA,TRBV19,TRBJ2-1,CASSLSFSPSYNEQFF,TGTGCCAGTAGTTTAAGTTTTTCCCCCTCCTACAATGAGCAGTTCTTC
13,NA,NA,TRBV10-3,TRBJ1-2,CAITPEVGGAYTF,TGTGCCATCACCCCAGAGGTGGGGGGCGCTTATACCTTC
14,TRBD1,once,TRBV29-1,TRBJ2-5,CSVEDTGGTETQYF,TGCAGCGTTGAAGATACAGGGGGCACAGAGACCCAGTACTTC
13,TRBD1,NA,TRBV2,TRBJ1-2,CASSERQGGGYTF,TGTGCCAGCAGTGAAAGGCAGGGGGGCGGCTACACCTTC
12,TRBD2,NA,TRBV2,TRBJ2-5,CASRAGGQAQYF,TGTGCCAGCAGGGCGGGGGGGCAGGCCCAGTACTTC
16,TRBD1,NA,TRBV9,TRBJ1-1,CASSVGTGAGYTEAFF,TGTGCCAGCAGCGTCGGGACAGGGGCCGGTTACACTGAAGCTTTCTTT
14,NA,NA,TRBV7-2,TRBJ2-1,CASSLPSSYNEQFF,TGTGCCAGCAGCTTGCCTAGCAGTTACAATGAGCAGTTCTTC
14,NA,NA,TRBV6-2/TRBV6-3,TRBJ1-5,CASSYGGEGQPQHF,TGTGCCAGCAGTTATGGAGGGGAGGGTCAGCCCCAGCATTTT
15,TRBD2,NA,TRBV3-1/TRBV3-2,TRBJ2-1,CASSQGPGGGNEQFF,TGTGCCAGCAGCCAAGGACCTGGGGGGGGCAATGAGCAGTTCTTC
12,NA,NA,TRBV12-3/TRBV12-4,TRBJ2-7,CASSFYSHEQYF,TGTGCCAGCAGTTTTTATTCCCACGAGCAGTACTTC
14,NA,NA,TRBV19,TRBJ1-2,CASSILGGVSGYTF,TGTGCCAGTAGTATTTTAGGCGGGGTGAGTGGCTACACCTTC
14,NA,NA,TRBV9,TRBJ2-7,CASSVRGLGDEQYF,TGTGCCAGCAGCGTCCGGGGGCTCGGGGACGAGCAGTACTTC
16,NA,once,TRBV4-1,TRBJ1-2,CASSPRVGQGFLGYTF,TGCGCCAGCAGCCCCCGAGTAGGGCAGGGGTTTCTAGGCTACACCTTC
15,TRBD2,once,TRBV24-1,TRBJ2-1,CATSDRTSGTDEQFF,TGTGCCACCAGTGATAGGACTAGCGGGACGGATGAGCAGTTCTTC
15,TRBD1,NA,TRBV3-1/TRBV3-2,TRBJ1-2,CASSQLGQAGRGYTF,TGTGCCAGCAGCCAGTTGGGACAGGCTGGCCGCGGCTACACCTTC
14,NA,NA,TRBV24-1,TRBJ2-7,CATSDPHITPEQYF,TGTGCCACCAGTGATCCGCATATTACGCCCGAGCAGTACTTC
15,TRBD2,NA,TRBV19,TRBJ2-5,CASSTILAGEETQYF,TGTGCCAGTAGTACTATACTAGCGGGAGAAGAGACCCAGTACTTC
14,NA,NA,TRBV11-3,TRBJ2-5,CASSLTGSQETQYF,TGTGCCAGCAGCCTGACCGGGAGCCAAGAGACCCAGTACTTC
14,NA,NA,TRBV21-1,TRBJ2-7,CASSNQPTPYEQYF,TGTGCCAGCAGCAACCAACCCACCCCCTACGAGCAGTACTTC
13,TRBD1,NA,TRBV11-2,TRBJ1-1,CASSQLRDSEAFF,TGTGCCAGCAGCCAACTCCGGGACAGTGAAGCTTTCTTT
13,NA,NA,TRBV5-1,TRBJ2-5,CASSFRPQETQYF,TGCGCCAGCAGCTTTCGCCCACAAGAGACCCAGTACTTC
12,TRBD1,once,TRBV29-1,TRBJ1-2,CSVRQGSQGYTF,TGCAGCGTCCGACAGGGGTCGCAGGGCTACACCTTC
14,TRBD2,NA,TRBV19,TRBJ2-7,CASSPGLAAYEQYF,TGTGCCAGTAGTCCCGGACTAGCTGCCTACGAGCAGTACTTC
15,TRBD2,NA,TRBV19,TRBJ2-7,CASSMLAGAMGEQYF,TGTGCCAGTAGTATGCTAGCGGGAGCTATGGGGGAGCAGTACTTC
15,TRBD2,NA,TRBV15,TRBJ2-5,CATSRTSGMRETQYF,TGTGCCACCAGCAGGACTAGCGGGATGAGAGAGACCCAGTACTTC
11,NA,NA,TRBV6-5,TRBJ2-3,CASSYRATQYF,TGTGCCAGCAGTTACAGGGCTACGCAGTATTTT
12,NA,NA,TRBV28,TRBJ2-1,CASLRGDNEQFF,TGTGCCAGTCTTAGAGGCGACAATGAGCAGTTCTTC
18,NA,NA,TRBV27,TRBJ2-3,CASSLVVTGTFSTDTQYF,TGTGCCAGCAGTTTAGTGGTAACGGGGACCTTCAGCACAGATACGCAGTATTTT
11,NA,NA,TRBV19,TRBJ1-2,CATEDSRGYTF,TGTGCCACCGAGGACAGTCGGGGCTACACCTTC
17,TRBD2,NA,TRBV27,TRBJ2-1,CASSIIYLGGSYNEQFF,TGTGCCAGCAGTATCATATATCTGGGCGGGAGCTACAATGAGCAGTTCTTC
15,NA,NA,TRBV4-2,TRBJ1-1,CASSQGSSTNTEAFF,TGTGCCAGCAGCCAGGGTTCATCTACGAACACTGAAGCTTTCTTT
15,TRBD1,few,TRBV5-6,TRBJ1-2,CASSRGTGLSSGYTF,TGTGCCAGCAGCCGAGGGACAGGGTTATCCTCCGGCTACACCTTC
14,NA,few,TRBV27,TRBJ2-6,CASRLNSGANVLTF,TGTGCCAGCAGACTAAACTCTGGGGCCAACGTCCTGACTTTC
17,NA,NA,TRBV7-2,TRBJ1-6,CASSLASTRAYNSPLHF,TGTGCCAGCAGCTTAGCCAGTACAAGGGCGTATAATTCACCCCTCCACTTT
15,TRBD1,NA,TRBV4-1,TRBJ1-2,CASSQPTGVNYGYTF,TGCGCCAGCAGCCAACCTACAGGGGTCAACTATGGCTACACCTTC
14,NA,NA,TRBV2,TRBJ1-2,CASSEGRSNYGYTF,TGTGCCAGCAGCGAGGGTAGGAGTAACTATGGCTACACCTTC
19,TRBD2,NA,TRBV7-2,TRBJ2-7,CASSLRAPGLAGGSYEQYF,TGTGCCAGCAGCTTAAGAGCACCGGGACTAGCGGGAGGCTCCTACGAGCAGTACTTC
13,NA,NA,TRBV7-2,TRBJ1-2,CASSLGQNYGYTF,TGTGCCAGCAGCTTAGGGCAGAACTATGGCTACACCTTC
14,TRBD1,NA,TRBV5-1,TRBJ1-2,CASSSGDSPYGYTF,TGCGCCAGCAGCAGCGGGGACAGCCCCTATGGCTACACCTTC
11,NA,NA,TRBV30,TRBJ2-7,CARVPWYEQYF,TGTGCCAGGGTGCCCTGGTACGAGCAGTACTTC
15,TRBD1,NA,TRBV28,TRBJ1-5,CASSWLGTENQPQHF,TGTGCCAGCAGTTGGTTAGGGACAGAAAATCAGCCCCAGCATTTT